This T cell receptor (beta chain) is drawn from a study of identical twins. Template switching added a universal primer site; cDNA carried unique molecular identifiers. TCRdb reanalysed the 5' RACE reads using MiXCR and keeps one entry per CDR3 protein. The sample comprises about 240,000 distinct CDR3 sequences, roughly 13% of which are singletons, and under 4.5% rests with the top ten. Germline assignment: CDR1 DFQATT and CDR2 SNEGSKA (reference sequence). V gave up 6 bases and J gave up 6 bases, with 18 bases separating them. The CDR3 runs to 14 residues. The sample also formed part of further work on yellow fever vaccine responses in identical twins.

The sequence was obtained from a woman between 18 and 29 years old in good health. Material for sequencing was memory (CD45RO+) T cells sorted from blood. This chain uses TRBV20-1 with TRBJ2-1, with a tentative D call TRBD2 (6 bases). The CDR3 nucleotides read TGCAGTGCCTCCCGGAGGGCCGAAGCCAATGAGCAGTTCTTC. Protein product: CSASRRAEANEQFF.